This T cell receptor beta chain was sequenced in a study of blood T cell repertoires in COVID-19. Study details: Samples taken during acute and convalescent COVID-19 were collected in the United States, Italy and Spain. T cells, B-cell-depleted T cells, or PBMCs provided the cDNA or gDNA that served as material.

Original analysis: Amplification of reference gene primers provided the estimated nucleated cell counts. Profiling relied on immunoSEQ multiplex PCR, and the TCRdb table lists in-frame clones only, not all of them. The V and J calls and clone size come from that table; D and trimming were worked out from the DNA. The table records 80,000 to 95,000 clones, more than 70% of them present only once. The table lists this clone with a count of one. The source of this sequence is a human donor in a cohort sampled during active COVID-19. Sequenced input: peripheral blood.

CDR3: CASSLRVIYGYTF. The CDR3 nucleotides read TGTGCCAGCAGCCTCAGGGTTATCTATGGCTACACCTTC. V and J are TRBV12-3 or TRBV12-4 and TRBJ1-2, with TRBD1 as a possible D gene (5 bases). The CDR3 length is 13 residues. The V gene lost 6 bases and the J gene lost 4 bases, with 12 bases spanning the gap.